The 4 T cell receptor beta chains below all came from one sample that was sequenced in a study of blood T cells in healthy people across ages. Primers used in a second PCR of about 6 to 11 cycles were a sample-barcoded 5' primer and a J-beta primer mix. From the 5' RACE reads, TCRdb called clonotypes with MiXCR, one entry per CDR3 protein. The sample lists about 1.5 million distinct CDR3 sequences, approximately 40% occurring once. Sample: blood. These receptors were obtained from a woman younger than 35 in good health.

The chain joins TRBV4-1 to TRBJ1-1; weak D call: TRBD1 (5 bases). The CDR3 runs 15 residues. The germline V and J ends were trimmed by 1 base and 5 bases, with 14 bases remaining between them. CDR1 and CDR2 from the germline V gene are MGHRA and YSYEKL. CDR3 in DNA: TGCGCCAGCAGCCAAGGTCCCGCTGAGGGGACTGAAGCTTTCTTT. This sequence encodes CASSQGPAEGTEAFF.

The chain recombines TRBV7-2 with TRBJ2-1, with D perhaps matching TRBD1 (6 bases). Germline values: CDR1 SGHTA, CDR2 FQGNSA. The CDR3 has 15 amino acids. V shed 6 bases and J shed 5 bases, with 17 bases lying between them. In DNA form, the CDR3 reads TGTGCCAGCAGACAAACAGGGAGTAGGGACAATGAGCAGTTCTTC. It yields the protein CASRQTGSRDNEQFF.

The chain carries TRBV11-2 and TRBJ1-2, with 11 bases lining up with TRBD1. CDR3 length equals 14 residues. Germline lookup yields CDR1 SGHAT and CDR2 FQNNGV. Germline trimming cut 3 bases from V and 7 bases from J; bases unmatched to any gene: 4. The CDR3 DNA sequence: TGTGCCAGCAGCTTGGACAGGGGGCCCGGTGGCTACACCTTC. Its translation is CASSLDRGPGGYTF.

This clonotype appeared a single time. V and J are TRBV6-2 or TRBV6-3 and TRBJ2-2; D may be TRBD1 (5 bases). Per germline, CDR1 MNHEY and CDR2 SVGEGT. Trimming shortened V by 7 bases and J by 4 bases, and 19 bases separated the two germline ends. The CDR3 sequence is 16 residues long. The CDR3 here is CASTPLTDPSTGELFF. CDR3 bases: TGTGCCAGCACCCCTTTGACAGATCCAAGCACCGGGGAGCTGTTTTTT.